The 22 T cell receptor beta chains given below trace back to one sample, sequenced in a study of blood T cells in healthy people across ages. A second PCR of 7 to 11 cycles used a sample-barcoded 5' primer and a J-beta primer mix. Each CDR3 protein is one row after TCRdb ran MiXCR on the 5' RACE reads. The top ten clones hold about 4% of a sample with 1.5 million to 1.9 million distinct CDR3 sequences, around 40% of them seen once. Specimen: blood. The receptors derive from a young woman in good health.

This clonotype was seen a few times. V is TRBV10-3 and J is TRBJ1-1, with no clear D. Trimming left V 2 bases short and J 3 bases short, with 10 bases between. This CDR3 region has 14 residues. Germline V gene lookup returns CDR1 ENHRY and CDR2 SYGVKD. In DNA form, the CDR3 reads TGTGCCATCAGTGAGAAGGGTGTGGACACTGAAGCTTTCTTT. It specifies CAISEKGVDTEAFF.

This clonotype was observed at least ten times. This chain joins TRBV12-3 or TRBV12-4 and TRBJ2-3; D is unclear. Trimming left V 2 bases short and J 5 bases short, with 5 bases between. The CDR3 consists of 12 residues. This CDR3 reads CASSLSEDTQYF. The CDR3 DNA follows: TGTGCCAGCAGTTTATCGGAAGATACGCAGTATTTT.

This clonotype was detected ten times or more. The chain employs TRBV4-3 and TRBJ2-3; D unclear. This CDR3 contains 16 residues. Germline assignment: CDR1 LGHNA and CDR2 YSLEER. Trimming took off 1 base at V and 0 bases at J, with 11 bases between the two ends. CDR3 coding DNA: TGCGCCAGCAGCCAAGGAGCCGCAACTAGCACAGATACGCAGTATTTT. As protein: CASSQGAATSTDTQYF.

The gene calls are TRBV5-5 and TRBJ2-2, with 7 bases aligning to TRBD1. The CDR3 is made up of 14 amino acids. Germline CDR1 reads SGHKS; CDR2 reads YYEKEE (reference sequence). Trimming cost V 3 bases and J 7 bases; bases outside gene matches: 6. The CDR3 nucleotides are TGTGCCAGCAGCTGGTATCAGGGGGTCGGGGAGCTGTTTTTT. It translates to CASSWYQGVGELFF.

V gene TRBV20-1 combines with J gene TRBJ2-7; 7 bases map to TRBD1. V was pared by 5 bases and J by 1 base, with 2 bases of the junction left unmatched. The V gene's germline CDR1 is DFQATT and CDR2 SNEGSKA (reference sequence). The CDR3 is 12 amino acids. CDR3 amino acids: CSAVTGSYEQYF. CDR3 coding DNA: TGCAGTGCTGTGACAGGGTCCTACGAGCAGTACTTC.

V and J are TRBV4-3 and TRBJ2-1; D is possibly TRBD1 or TRBD2 (6 bases each). Germline V gives CDR1 LGHNA, CDR2 YSLEER. The V gene lost 0 bases and the J gene lost 6 bases, with 15 bases spanning the gap. CDR3 length: 16 amino acids. CDR3 in amino acids: CASSQDLLGGSNEQFF. CDR3 bases: TGCGCCAGCAGCCAAGATCTGCTCGGGGGCTCCAATGAGCAGTTCTTC.

This chain links TRBV7-9 with TRBJ2-7; D may correspond to TRBD1 or TRBD2 (5 bases each). The V end lost 2 bases, the J end lost 0 bases, and 14 bases lay between the germline ends. There are 16 residues in the CDR3. Germline V CDR1 and CDR2: SEHNR, FQNEAQ (reference sequence). Here the CDR3 reads CASSLNRGPSSYEQYF. In nucleotides, the CDR3 is TGTGCCAGCAGCTTAAATAGGGGACCCTCCTCCTACGAGCAGTACTTC.

As regards this clonotype: One base away lies a much larger clone, so this may be a sequencing read error. The chain recombines TRBV29-1 with TRBJ2-5; D is unresolved. Trimming pared 7 bases from V and 2 bases from J, leaving 14 bases between. CDR1 and CDR2 (germline): SQVTM, ANQGSEA. The CDR3 loop spans 13 amino acids. CDR3 DNA: TGCAGCGGTGAGAAACAGATACAAGAGACCCAGTACTTC. This gives the protein CSGEKQIQETQYF. The full variable domain, with the rest looked up from reference TRBV29-1 and TRBJ2-5, is SAVISQKPSRDICQRGTSLTIQCQVDSQVTMMFWYRQQPGQSLTLIATANQGSEATYESGFVIDKFPISRPNLTFSTLTVSNMSPEDSSIYLCSGEKQIQETQYFGPGTRLLVL.

The chain has TRBV6-5 and TRBJ1-2; D gene unclear. This CDR3 is 16 amino acids long. The V end lost 0 bases, the J end lost 7 bases, and 18 bases lay between the germline ends. CDR1 and CDR2 from the germline V gene are MNHEY and SVGAGI. The CDR3 sequence: CASSYSTAGLLGGYTF. Written as DNA, the CDR3 is TGTGCCAGCAGTTACTCGACGGCAGGCCTCCTGGGTGGCTACACCTTC.

This clonotype was found a few times. The V call is TRBV10-3, the J call TRBJ2-1; 11 bases match TRBD2. The V segment lost 3 bases and the J segment 5 bases; nucleotides outside the gene matches: 3. Germline CDR1 is ENHRY and CDR2 is SYGVKD. This CDR3 region has 15 residues. The chain's CDR3 is CAISDLLAGDNEQFF. The CDR3 bases are TGTGCCATCAGTGACCTACTAGCGGGAGACAATGAGCAGTTCTTC.

V and J are TRBV12-3 or TRBV12-4 and TRBJ2-5, with a tentative D call TRBD2 (5 bases). Trimming pared 4 bases from V and 11 bases from J, leaving 17 bases between. The CDR3 runs to 13 residues. In DNA, the CDR3 is TGTGCCAGCAGTTGGCGGAGGTACAATGAGCAGTACTTC. Translated, it gives CASSWRRYNEQYF.

V and J are TRBV28 and TRBJ2-1; D is tentatively TRBD1 or TRBD2 (5 bases each). Per germline, CDR1 MDHEN and CDR2 SYDVKM. The CDR3 covers 19 residues. V lost 8 bases and J lost 3, with 29 bases in between. CDR3 in amino acids: CASVGRVSPGDPLYNEQFF. The CDR3, as DNA: TGTGCCAGCGTAGGCCGCGTCTCCCCCGGGGACCCACTCTACAATGAGCAGTTCTTC.

In its sample, this clonotype was seen a few times. V and J are TRBV12-3 or TRBV12-4 and TRBJ2-7, with TRBD1 matching 9 bases. The CDR3 runs 13 residues. Losses at the gene ends were 8 bases for V and 7 bases for J; bases not matched to a gene: 9. The chain's CDR3 is CASRQGDTIEQYF. In DNA, the CDR3 is TGTGCCAGCCGACAGGGGGATACCATTGAGCAGTACTTC.

The chain links TRBV24-1 to TRBJ1-1; D possibly corresponds to TRBD1 (5 bases). CDR3 length: 17 amino acids. Germline CDR1 and CDR2: KGHDR and SFDVKD. Trimming cost V 2 bases and J 1 base, with 16 bases left between them. The CDR3 sequence: CATSDSTGPEGNTEAFF. The CDR3, as DNA: TGTGCCACCAGTGATTCAACAGGACCCGAGGGGAACACTGAAGCTTTCTTT.

V gene TRBV15 combines with J gene TRBJ2-1; a possible D gene is TRBD2 (6 bases). The ends were cut back, 0 bases at V and 9 bases at J, with 12 bases in the middle. CDR1 LNHNV and CDR2 YYDKDF come from the germline V gene (reference sequence). The CDR3 contains 14 residues. This CDR3 is CATSRDIGRGEQFF. CDR3 sequence (DNA): TGTGCCACCAGCAGAGATATTGGGCGGGGTGAGCAGTTCTTC.

This chain uses TRBV6-2 or TRBV6-3 with TRBJ2-7, with D uncertain. V lost 6 bases, J lost 0 bases, and 9 bases lay in between. Germline assignment: CDR1 MNHEY and CDR2 SVGEGT. The CDR3 has 13 residues. The CDR3 region is CASRIKGSYEQYF. The CDR3 coding sequence is TGTGCCAGCAGGATCAAGGGCTCCTACGAGCAGTACTTC.

This clonotype occurred a few times. This chain links TRBV20-1 with TRBJ1-2; no clear D. V dropped 2 bases and J dropped 6 bases, with 16 bases sitting between them. The germline CDR1 and CDR2 sequences are DFQATT and SNEGSKA (reference sequence). The CDR3 runs 14 residues. In DNA, the CDR3 is TGCAGTGCTAGATTTGGCACGGGCTGGGATGGCTACACCTTC. Amino acids: CSARFGTGWDGYTF.

CDR3: CASSSRLGQGTDTQYF. CDR3 coding DNA: TGTGCCAGCAGTTCCCGTCTGGGACAAGGCACAGATACGCAGTATTTT. This chain uses TRBV27 with TRBJ2-3; possible D gene TRBD1, 6 bases. CDR1 MNHEY and CDR2 SMNVEV come from the germline V gene (reference sequence). V was cut by 4 bases and J by 1 base, with 15 bases left in between. The CDR3 extends over 16 amino acids.

The chain couples TRBV20-1 to TRBJ1-1; no definite D call. Germline V lookup: CDR1 DFQATT, CDR2 SNEGSKA (reference sequence). The CDR3 spans 15 residues. V lost 5 bases to trimming and J lost 0 bases, with 16 bases between them. CDR3 protein: CSAGRSGGLNTEAFF. The CDR3 DNA reads TGCAGTGCTGGAAGGAGCGGCGGACTGAACACTGAAGCTTTCTTT.

The chain recombines TRBV20-1 with TRBJ2-1; 10 nucleotides match TRBD2. The J call may be faulty, since TRBJ2-7 better matches the DNA end. This CDR3 is built from 15 residues. Germline CDR1 and CDR2: DFQATT and SNEGSKA (reference sequence). The DNA of the CDR3 is TGCAGTGCTTGGACTAGCGGCTACTCCTACAATGAGCAGTACTTC. Translating it yields CSAWTSGYSYNEQYF.

The J gene is TRBJ2-1, the V gene TRBV5-1, with D possibly TRBD1 on 6 matching bases. CDR1 SGHRS and CDR2 YFSETQ come from the germline V gene. The CDR3 consists of 14 residues. Deletions cut 5 bases from V and 3 bases from J, with 12 bases between. As DNA, the CDR3 is TGCGCCAGCAGAGAAAAACAGGGCTACAATGAGCAGTTCTTC. Amino acids: CASREKQGYNEQFF.

This clonotype was seen once. The rearrangement links TRBV20-1 to TRBJ2-1; TRBD1 is a possible D gene (5 bases). V was shortened by 0 bases and J by 13 bases, with 16 bases between the two germline ends. CDR1 is DFQATT, CDR2 SNEGSKA, per germline (reference sequence). The CDR3 covers 13 residues. The CDR3 sequence is CSARDRVRKTQFF. CDR3 sequence (DNA): TGCAGTGCTAGAGACAGGGTGAGGAAGACCCAGTTCTTC.